This TCR beta chain was identified during a study of CD8 T cells in Susac syndrome. The CDR3 has 16 amino acids. Between the trimmed V and J ends, which lost 6 bases and 6 bases, there was a span of 24 bases. Germline lookup yields CDR1 MNHEY and CDR2 SMNVEV (reference sequence). The CD8+ and CD4+ T cells were negatively isolated, with the TEMRA cells enriched by FACS. A quantity of 0.5 to 1 ug RNA underwent reverse transcription using random hexamers. Using its own MiXCR run on the immunoSEQ multiplex PCR reads, TCRdb lists one record per CDR3 protein. The sample carries 150,000 to 200,000 distinct CDR3 sequences, 93% recorded once.

The chain recombines TRBV27 with TRBJ2-7; tentative D call: TRBD1 (6 bases). Material for sequencing was CD4+ T cells from PBMCs. This sequence originates from a human donor in good health. CDR3: CASSRDRLRDGAEQYF. CDR3 bases: TGTGCCAGCAGCCGTGACAGGCTTCGGGACGGCGCCGAGCAGTACTTC.